A selection of T cell receptor beta chains follows, all from one sample in a study of blood T cell repertoires in COVID-19. Sequencing used immunoSEQ multiplex PCR; TCRdb keeps in-frame clones, though not all of them. This table holds fewer than 250,000 clones, roughly 79% found once. The sequencing input was peripheral blood. The receptors stem from a woman at least 80 years old with acute or convalescent COVID-19. Both conserved end residues are part of each CDR3. Each record gives: V gene, J gene, D gene, clone size, CDR3 DNA, CDR3 protein. The D gene is left open where the match is weak. A row's size may be missing; if present it is once, few, many or a size class.

TRBV29-1	TRBJ2-3	TRBD1	.	TGCAGCGTTGACTCAGGGGGCAGGTCAGATACGCAGTATTTT	CSVDSGGRSDTQYF
TRBV7-3	TRBJ2-7	TRBD2	.	TGTGCCAGCAGCTCTCGGTCTAGCGGGAGGCCCGAGCAGTACTTC	CASSSRSSGRPEQYF
TRBV5-6	TRBJ2-3	TRBD1	.	TGTGCCAGCAGCTTATCACAGGGGGTCACAGGTACGCAGTATTTT	CASSLSQGVTGTQYF
TRBV6-5	TRBJ1-5	TRBD1	.	TGTGCCAGCAACGGACAGGTTAGCAATCAGCCCCAGCATTTT	CASNGQVSNQPQHF
TRBV6-5	TRBJ1-6	TRBD1	.	TGTGCCAGCAGTCGGACAGGGGAGTCACCCCTCCACTTT	CASSRTGESPLHF
TRBV6-2/TRBV6-3	TRBJ2-3	.	few	TGTGCCAGCAGTAACCCCCCCGGAGAAGGCAAAGATACGCAGTATTTT	CASSNPPGEGKDTQYF
TRBV29-1	TRBJ2-3	.	.	TGCAGCGTTGAAGATCGCACGGGCACAGATACGCAGTATTTT	CSVEDRTGTDTQYF
TRBV12-3/TRBV12-4	TRBJ1-1	.	.	TGTGCCAGCAGCAACACAAACACTGAAGCTTTCTTT	CASSNTNTEAFF
TRBV9	TRBJ1-2	TRBD1	.	TGTGCCAGCAGCGTAGCAGGGACAGCGGACGGCTACACCTTC	CASSVAGTADGYTF
TRBV7-9	TRBJ1-6	.	.	TGTGCCAGCAGCCGCGTGGCCAAGGGCGGCCCTGGGGGGACCCTCCACTTT	CASSRVAKGGPGGTLHF
TRBV6-6	TRBJ1-2	.	few	TGTGCCAGCAGTTACTTAGTAGCGACGCCCGGCTACACCTTC	CASSYLVATPGYTF
TRBV20-1	TRBJ2-5	TRBD2	.	TGCAGTGCTAGTACCCAACGACTAGCGGGACAAGAGACCCAGTACTTC	CSASTQRLAGQETQYF
TRBV2	TRBJ2-5	TRBD2	.	TGTGCCAGCAGGCCCCGATGGTTAGCGGGGGGGCAAGAGACCCAGTACTTC	CASRPRWLAGGQETQYF
TRBV4-1	TRBJ2-3	TRBD2	once	TGCGCCAGCAGCCAAGTAGGCCGGGGGGCGCGGGGGGCGCAGTATTTT	CASSQVGRGARGAQYF
TRBV5-4	TRBJ1-2	.	.	TGTGCCAGCAGCCTCCCCAACAGGGAAGGCTACACCTTC	CASSLPNREGYTF
TRBV6-5	TRBJ2-5	TRBD2	.	TGTGCCAGCAGGAGACTAGCGCAAGAGACCCAGTACTTC	CASRRLAQETQYF
TRBV7-2	TRBJ2-3	TRBD1	.	TGTGCCAGCAGCAATCGACAGGGCCTTGCAGATACGCAGTATTTT	CASSNRQGLADTQYF
TRBV19	TRBJ2-1	TRBD1	.	TGTGCCAGTAGTACCCGGACAGGGTTTGAGCAGTTCTTC	CASSTRTGFEQFF
TRBV15	TRBJ2-1	.	once	TGTGCCACAAACCAAGGACAGTCTTACAATGAGCAGTTCTTC	CATNQGQSYNEQFF
TRBV12-3/TRBV12-4	TRBJ1-5	.	.	TGTGCCAGCAGACTAGACAGCAATCAGCCCCAGCATTTT	CASRLDSNQPQHF
TRBV6-5	TRBJ2-1	.	once	TGTGCCAGCAGCGGAGGGGGCAGGGGAGACAATGAGCAGTTCTTC	CASSGGGRGDNEQFF
TRBV5-4	TRBJ1-4	.	.	TGTGCCAGCAGCTTGGAAGGGCAGGGGAAAAATGAAAAACTGTTTTTT	CASSLEGQGKNEKLFF
TRBV27	TRBJ2-3	TRBD2	once	TGTGCCAGCAGTTACCTAGCGGGGGGAGATACGCAGTATTTT	CASSYLAGGDTQYF
TRBV25-1	TRBJ1-6	.	.	TGTGCCAGCAGTGGTACAGTCCATAATTCACCCCTCCACTTT	CASSGTVHNSPLHF
TRBV7-2	TRBJ1-1	.	.	TGTGCCAGCAGCCCGATCAAGGGGGTTGGTGAAGCTTTCTTT	CASSPIKGVGEAFF
TRBV2	TRBJ1-4	.	once	TGTGCCAGCAGTGACCGTGTGGCAGGGTGGGTAAAACTGTTTTTT	CASSDRVAGWVKLFF
TRBV5-1	TRBJ2-7	TRBD1	.	TGCGCCAGCAGCTTACCGGGACAGGGGGTCGAGCAGTACTTC	CASSLPGQGVEQYF
TRBV5-1	TRBJ2-2	.	.	TGCGCCAGCAGCTCGGTGGGACTTTCGAACACCGGGGAGCTGTTTTTT	CASSSVGLSNTGELFF
TRBV7-9	TRBJ2-1	TRBD2	.	TGTGCCAGCAGCTTACGGGCGGGGGGGCGATACAATGAGCAGTTCTTC	CASSLRAGGRYNEQFF